The 16 T cell receptor beta chains given below trace back to one sample, sequenced in a study of tumor-infiltrating lymphocytes in primary liver carcinoma. Without any cell sorting, roughly 20-32 mg of bulk tissue yielded co-extracted RNA and DNA. TCR beta cDNA was made from approximately 540 ng total RNA with a constant-region primer. Three rounds of nested multiplex PCR with slightly modified ARM-PCR produced TCR beta libraries. Two initial PCR rounds of about 9 cycles each paired TRBV1-TRBV30 forward primers with a C-beta reverse primer. One entry per CDR3 protein, called by TCRdb with MiXCR from the multiplex PCR reads. The profile shows roughly 120,000 distinct CDR3 sequences, under 65% of them singletons. Sequencing used liver tumor tissue from sampling region 3. Subset meaning: tumor region T3, left-lateral pole. All receptors come from a woman aged 60 to 75 with primary liver carcinoma and hepatitis B virus infection.

This clonotype was seen only a few times. J is TRBJ2-1 and V is TRBV28; 10 bases match TRBD1. The ends lost 5 bases at V and 3 bases at J; junction bases unmatched: 7. The CDR3 spans 16 residues. Germline CDR1 and CDR2: MDHEN and SYDVKM. CDR3 sequence reads: CASSPWTGGVYNEQFF. The DNA for the CDR3 is TGTGCCAGCAGTCCCTGGACAGGGGGGGTCTACAATGAGCAGTTCTTC.

The chain has TRBV20-1 and TRBJ1-5; no clear D gene. The length of the CDR3 is 14 residues. Germline CDR1 DFQATT, CDR2 SNEGSKA (reference sequence). The V and J ends lost 3 bases and 16 bases respectively, with 25 bases between them. CDR3 DNA: TGCAGTGCTAGTGGGCGGCTGCCCAATCAGCACCAACATTTT. Translation gives CSASGRLPNQHQHF.

This clonotype was picked up many times. V usage is TRBV19 and J usage is TRBJ1-2; the D is unclear. The CDR3 totals 15 residues. V lost 6 bases and J lost 8, with 22 bases in between. CDR1 is LNHDA and CDR2 is SQIVND in the germline V gene (reference sequence). The CDR3 spells CASSRSATANFGYTF. The CDR3 nucleotides read TGTGCCAGTAGCCGCTCAGCGACTGCCAACTTCGGCTACACCTTC.

In the case of this clonotype: Given a much more abundant clone one base away, this may be a read error. V is TRBV12-3 or TRBV12-4 and J is TRBJ2-1; D is unclear. The CDR3 is 14 residues long. Here the CDR3 DNA reads TGTGTCAGCAGCTTGGACGAGAATTACAATGAGCAGTTCTTC. It encodes CVSSLDENYNEQFF.

This clonotype appeared many times. V is TRBV7-9 and J is TRBJ1-1, with a possible D match to TRBD1 (5 bases). From germline, CDR1 is SEHNR and CDR2 FQNEAQ (reference sequence). This CDR3 is 13 amino acids long. The V end was cut by 5 bases, the J end by 2 bases, with 9 bases between. The CDR3 here is CASSPGTNTEAFF. The CDR3 DNA sequence: TGTGCCAGCAGCCCCGGGACTAACACTGAAGCTTTCTTT. The full variable domain, in which reference TRBV7-9 and TRBJ1-1 provide the parts outside the CDR3, is DTGVSQNPRHKITKRGQNVTFRCDPISEHNRLYWYRQTLGQGPEFLTYFQNEAQLEKSRLLSDRFSAERPKGSFSTLEIQRTEQGDSAMYLCASSPGTNTEAFFGQGTRLTVV.

Worth noting for this clonotype: Compared with germline, one end of the junction differs, possibly owing to a read error. This chain uses TRBV6-2 or TRBV6-3 with TRBJ1-6; maybe TRBD1 (5 bases). From germline, CDR1 is MNHEY and CDR2 SVGEGT. The CDR3 is 14 amino acids. The CDR3 nucleotides are TGTGCCAGCAGCCCAGGGTCCGGCAATTCACCCCCCCACTTT. Protein sequence: CASSPGSGNSPPHF.

In regard to this clonotype: The junction departs from germline at one end; a sequencing error may be responsible. The rearrangement links TRBV11-2 to TRBJ2-3; D may be TRBD2 (5 bases). Germline CDR1 is SGHAT and CDR2 is FQNNGV. The CDR3 sequence is 17 residues long. The CDR3 here is CASSSAMGRRSTYTQYF. CDR3 nucleotide sequence: TGTGCTAGCAGCTCAGCAATGGGGAGAAGGAGCACATATACGCAGTATTTT.

In this sample, this clonotype turned up many times. This chain joins TRBV29-1 and TRBJ1-2, with TRBD1 as a possible D gene (5 bases). In germline, CDR1 is SQVTM, CDR2 ANQGSEA. CDR3 size: 12 residues. Trimming shortened V by 4 bases and J by 2 bases, and 8 bases separated the two germline ends. The CDR3 loop reads CSVVGPNYGYTF. The CDR3 nucleotides read TGCAGCGTTGTGGGGCCAAACTATGGCTACACCTTC.

The chain joins TRBV12-3 or TRBV12-4 to TRBJ1-5; D remains unclear. V lost 6 bases to trimming and J lost 7 bases, with 13 bases between them. CDR3 size: 13 residues. The CDR3 loop is CASSVGGRQPQHF. In DNA, the CDR3 is TGTGCCAGCAGCGTTGGAGGGCGGCAGCCCCAGCATTTT.

This clonotype was seen once. The J gene is TRBJ1-1, the V gene TRBV12-3 or TRBV12-4; tentative D call: TRBD1 (5 bases). The CDR3 sequence is 12 residues long. Trimming removed 11 bases at V and 5 bases at J, with 15 bases between. Here the CDR3 reads CAARTPETEAFF. The DNA for the CDR3 is TGTGCCGCCCGGACACCCGAAACTGAAGCTTTCTTT.

Remarks on this clonotype: Germline is not matched at one junction end, which may reflect a read error. The gene calls are TRBV29-1 and TRBJ1-5; D remains ambiguous. The length of the CDR3 is 14 residues. Looked up from germline, CDR1 is SQVTM and CDR2 is ANQGSEA. CDR3 sequence: CSVAVSNSDQTQHF. DNA for the CDR3: TGCAGCGTTGCGGTCAGTAATAGCGATCAGACCCAGCATTTT.

This clonotype appeared a few times. This may come from a read error, since a much larger clone is one base off. The gene calls are TRBV6-6 and TRBJ2-5; D not resolved. This CDR3 spans 13 amino acids. Trimming took 2 bases from V and 2 from J, leaving 6 bases between them. From germline, CDR1 is MNHNY and CDR2 SVGAGI (reference sequence). For the CDR3, the DNA is TGTGCCAGCAGTTACAGGAGACAAGAGACCCAGTACTTC. It yields the protein CASSYRRQETQYF.

To note about this clonotype: One end of the junction does not line up with germline, which may come from a read error. The V and J genes are TRBV11-2 and TRBJ2-7; D is unresolved. CDR3 size: 15 residues. Germline CDR1 reads SGHAT; CDR2 reads FQNNGV. DNA of the CDR3: TGTGCCAGCAGCTTACTCCTAGAGACCTCCTACGAGCAGTATTTC. Protein product: CASSLLLETSYEQYF.

With respect to this clonotype: As the CDR3 is not closed by the conserved phenylalanine or tryptophan, this likely results from a read error. V gene TRBV7-9 combines with J gene TRBJ1-2, with TRBD1 as a possible D gene (5 bases). With 2 bases removed from V and 10 bases from J, the gap between germline ends came to 14 bases. Germline V gene data show CDR1 as SEHNR and CDR2 as FQNEAQ (reference sequence). The CDR3 covers 13 residues. The DNA for the CDR3 is TGTGCCAGCAGCTTATCCCCGGGACGTCCCTACACCTCC. It codes for CASSLSPGRPYTS.

This clonotype was detected only once. The V call is TRBV6-1, the J call TRBJ2-4; TRBD1 matches at 7 bases. The trim removed 6 bases at V and 2 bases at J, leaving 4 bases unmatched. The CDR3 has 14 residues. Looked up from germline, CDR1 is MNHNS and CDR2 is SASEGT. CDR3 nucleotides: TGTGCCAGCAGCCTCAGGGGGTCCAAAAACATTCAGTACTTC. Amino acid sequence: CASSLRGSKNIQYF.

This chain joins TRBV6-5 and TRBJ2-1; TRBD1 is a possible D gene (5 bases). Germline V CDR1 and CDR2: MNHEY, SVGAGI. The CDR3 runs 15 residues. Trimming pared 9 bases from V and 5 bases from J, leaving 20 bases between. The CDR3 bases are TGTGCCAGAAAATCCAGGGCGGATGGCCACAATGAGCAGTTCTTC. Translating gives CARKSRADGHNEQFF.